One sample yielded the 4 T cell receptor beta chains listed below, sequenced in a study of cytomegalovirus exposure and HLA in healthy donors. Researchers ran the PCR with 60 Vbeta and 13 Jbeta primers. Profiling relied on immunoSEQ multiplex PCR, and the TCRdb table lists in-frame clones only, not all of them. This repertoire shows some 180,000 clones, 70% to 85% found once; its top ten account for roughly 3.6%. Input material: PBMCs. Receptors were obtained from a woman aged 60-70 years in good health and CMV-seropositive.

V usage is TRBV19 and J usage is TRBJ2-5; tentative D call: TRBD2 (6 bases). Germline loops: CDR1 LNHDA, CDR2 SQIVND (reference sequence). The CDR3 is made up of 18 amino acids. Trimming took 1 base from V and 0 from J, leaving 18 bases between them. The CDR3 sequence: CASSIVVSQLAYQETQYF. The CDR3 coding sequence is TGTGCCAGTAGTATAGTGGTGTCTCAGCTAGCGTACCAAGAGACCCAGTACTTC.

The V and J genes are TRBV30 and TRBJ2-5, with D perhaps TRBD1 (6 bases). The CDR3 sequence is 15 residues long. The germline CDR1 and CDR2 sequences are GTSNPN and SVGIG (reference sequence). The V end was cut by 5 bases, the J end by 5 bases, with 21 bases between. The CDR3 region is CAWERLGRQGETQYF. The CDR3, as DNA: TGTGCCTGGGAGCGGCTGGGGCGCCAGGGGGAGACCCAGTACTTC.

The chain employs TRBV19 and TRBJ2-7; D possibly corresponds to TRBD2 (6 bases). Trimming took 4 bases from V and 2 from J, leaving 30 bases between them. Germline loops: CDR1 LNHDA, CDR2 SQIVND (reference sequence). The CDR3 totals 20 residues. The CDR3 loop reads CASSKAPQAAGRIRAYEQYF. The DNA of the CDR3 is TGTGCCAGTAGTAAAGCTCCCCAAGCGGCGGGGCGGATTAGAGCCTACGAGCAGTACTTC. The variable domain in full, completed from reference TRBV19 and TRBJ2-7, reads DGGITQSPKYLFRKEGQNVTLSCEQNLNHDAMYWYRQDPGQGLRLIYYSQIVNDFQKGDIAEGYSVSREKKESFPLTVTSAQKNPTAFYLCASSKAPQAAGRIRAYEQYFGPGTRLTVT.

The chain joins TRBV28 to TRBJ2-7; D might be TRBD2 (5 bases). This CDR3 comprises 15 residues. Germline CDR1 reads MDHEN; CDR2 reads SYDVKM. The V and J ends lost 5 bases and 3 bases respectively, with 17 bases between them. The CDR3 here is CASSGVGELFYEQYF. In nucleotides, the CDR3 is TGTGCCAGCAGTGGGGTCGGGGAACTCTTCTACGAGCAGTACTTC.